These 23 T cell receptor beta chains were sequenced from one sample in a study of T cell responses to AZD1222 COVID-19 vaccine. Clones were read by immunoSEQ multiplex PCR, and TCRdb kept only the in-frame ones, dropping some. The table lists about 150,000 clones, more than 85% of them singletons. The sequences come from peripheral blood, collected 28 days after the second AZD1222 dose. These receptor sequences come from an adult who received the AZD1222 COVID-19 vaccine.

The rearrangement uses TRBV27 and TRBJ2-7; no clear D gene. V lost 0 bases and J lost 7, with 7 bases in between. CDR1 and CDR2 from the germline V gene are MNHEY and SMNVEV (reference sequence). CDR3 length equals 12 residues. The CDR3 DNA reads TGTGCCAGCAGTTTATCCCCCGGGGAGCAGTACTTC. Its protein is CASSLSPGEQYF.

The chain is built from TRBV5-1 and TRBJ1-2, with TRBD1 as a possible D gene (5 bases). V lost 2 bases and J 0 bases, leaving 11 bases between the germline ends. The CDR3 extends over 15 amino acids. CDR1 is SGHRS, CDR2 YFSETQ, per germline. CDR3 coding DNA: TGCGCCAGCAGCTTAGGGGACGGCTCTAACTATGGCTACACCTTC. Its protein is CASSLGDGSNYGYTF. Full variable domain (outside the CDR3, taken from reference TRBV5-1 and TRBJ1-2): KAGVTQTPRYLIKTRGQQVTLSCSPISGHRSVSWYQQTPGQGLQFLFEYFSETQRNKGNFPGRFSGRQFSNSRSEMNVSTLELGDSALYLCASSLGDGSNYGYTFGSGTRLTVV.

The chain employs TRBV7-3 and TRBJ2-1, with TRBD2 identical over 7 bases. With 2 bases clipped from V and 1 base from J, the junction kept 2 bases outside the gene matches. The CDR3 consists of 15 residues. Germline V gene sequence: CDR1 SGHTA, CDR2 FQGTGA. The CDR3 bases are TGTGCCAGCAGCTTAGGGGGGGGGTCCTACAATGAGCAGTTCTTC. This sequence encodes CASSLGGGSYNEQFF.

V and J are TRBV6-2 or TRBV6-3 and TRBJ1-1; possible D gene TRBD1, 6 bases. The CDR3 is 12 residues long. The germline V and J ends were trimmed by 5 bases and 6 bases, with 10 bases remaining between them. Germline CDR1 reads MNHEY; CDR2 reads SVGEGT. The CDR3 is CASSGRGPEAFF. The CDR3 nucleotides read TGTGCCAGCAGTGGCAGGGGACCTGAAGCTTTCTTT.

The chain couples TRBV4-1 to TRBJ2-3, with TRBD1 identical over 8 bases. With 0 bases clipped from V and 1 base from J, the junction kept 3 bases outside the gene matches. Per the germline V gene, CDR1 is MGHRA and CDR2 is YSYEKL. The CDR3 is made up of 16 amino acids. The CDR3 here is CASSQDTTGGTDTQYF. CDR3 DNA sequence: TGCGCCAGCAGCCAAGATACGACAGGGGGCACAGATACGCAGTATTTT.

The gene calls are TRBV3-1 (or the pseudogene TRBV3-2) and TRBJ2-3; 7 bases are a match to TRBD2. V lost 1 base to trimming and J lost 2 bases; unmatched junction nucleotides: 6. CDR3 length equals 16 residues. In germline, CDR1 is LGHDT, CDR2 YNNKEL (reference sequence). CDR3 amino acids: CASSQVAGAYTDTQYF. The CDR3 DNA is TGTGCCAGCAGCCAAGTAGCGGGCGCCTACACAGATACGCAGTATTTT.

This chain links TRBV5-1 with TRBJ2-3; TRBD1 matches at 8 bases. V trimming: 4 bases; J trimming: 6 bases; junction bases outside the gene matches: 4. Per the germline V gene, CDR1 is SGHRS and CDR2 is YFSETQ. The CDR3 runs 13 residues. The CDR3: CASSAGTGDTQYF. CDR3 in DNA: TGCGCCAGCAGCGCCGGGACAGGTGATACGCAGTATTTT.

The CDR3 protein is CAPRRGGLYEQFF. The CDR3 nucleotides read TGTGCCCCGCGGAGGGGGGGGCTCTATGAGCAGTTCTTC. The rearrangement uses TRBV2 and TRBJ2-1, with a tentative D call TRBD2 (7 bases). Trimming shortened V by 11 bases and J by 8 bases, and 19 bases separated the two germline ends. CDR1 and CDR2 (germline): SNHLY, FYNNEI. This CDR3 spans 13 amino acids. Combining the CDR3 with reference TRBV2 and TRBJ2-1 gives the whole variable domain EPEVTQTPSHQVTQMGQEVILRCVPISNHLYFYWYRQILGQKVEFLVSFYNNEISEKSEIFDDQFSVERPDGSNFTLKIRSTKLEDSAMYFCAPRRGGLYEQFFGPGTRLTVL.

The chain has TRBV19 and TRBJ2-7, with D perhaps TRBD1 (5 bases). The V and J ends lost 5 bases and 2 bases respectively, with 13 bases between them. Germline V lookup: CDR1 LNHDA, CDR2 SQIVND (reference sequence). CDR3 size: 14 residues. CDR3 bases: TGTGCCAGTAGTCCCCTGGACACCCCCTACGAGCAGTACTTC. The encoded protein is CASSPLDTPYEQYF. The complete variable domain, with remaining parts taken from reference TRBV19 and TRBJ2-7, reads DGGITQSPKYLFRKEGQNVTLSCEQNLNHDAMYWYRQDPGQGLRLIYYSQIVNDFQKGDIAEGYSVSREKKESFPLTVTSAQKNPTAFYLCASSPLDTPYEQYFGPGTRLTVT.

This chain joins TRBV4-2 and TRBJ2-3, with 9 bases matching TRBD2. The CDR3 runs to 16 residues. The V and J ends lost 0 bases and 4 bases, in that order; junction bases with no gene match: 5. Germline V lookup: CDR1 LGHNA, CDR2 YNFKEQ. This CDR3 reads CASSQDGGGGADTQYF. CDR3 nucleotides: TGTGCCAGCAGCCAAGATGGGGGCGGGGGGGCAGATACGCAGTATTTT.

The CDR3 DNA reads as TGTGCCAGCAGCAACGGACAGGGGGGGCTCACCGGGGAGCTGTTTTTT. Its protein product is CASSNGQGGLTGELFF. J is TRBJ2-2 and V is TRBV7-6, with 10 bases that match TRBD1. From germline, CDR1 is SGHVS and CDR2 FNYEAQ. V was clipped by 5 bases and J by 4 bases; unmatched bases: 7. This CDR3 spans 16 amino acids.

J is TRBJ1-3 and V is TRBV4-3; D gene unclear. The CDR3 runs to 16 residues. In germline, CDR1 is LGHNA, CDR2 YSLEER. Trimming removed 4 bases from V and 2 bases from J, with 15 bases in between. The CDR3, as DNA: TGCGCCAGCAGCCCATCCGGAGCGGGTGCTGGAAACACCATATATTTT. This translates into CASSPSGAGAGNTIYF.

The chain joins TRBV5-6 to TRBJ1-3, with D tentatively TRBD1 (5 bases). The germline CDR1 and CDR2 sequences are SGHDT and YYEEEE. Trimming removed 4 bases at V and 4 bases at J, with 9 bases between. The CDR3 is 13 amino acids. Here the CDR3 reads CASSQGAGNTIYF. In DNA, the CDR3 is TGTGCCAGCAGCCAGGGTGCAGGAAACACCATATATTTT.

The chain combines TRBV4-2 with TRBJ1-1; D ambiguous. Germline CDR1 reads LGHNA; CDR2 reads YNFKEQ. This CDR3 region has 14 residues. V was trimmed by 1 base and J by 5 bases, leaving 11 bases between them. In DNA, the CDR3 is TGTGCCAGCAGCCAAGTCTCGGGGAGGACTGAAGCTTTCTTT. Protein: CASSQVSGRTEAFF.

This sequence joins TRBV9 and TRBJ2-3; D may be TRBD2 (6 bases). The CDR3 has 17 residues. Germline lookup yields CDR1 SGDLS and CDR2 YYNGEE. Between the trimmed V and J ends, which lost 5 bases and 2 bases, there was a span of 21 bases. The CDR3 sequence is CASSISGARPYTDTQYF. In DNA form, the CDR3 reads TGTGCCAGCAGTATTTCGGGAGCCAGGCCCTACACAGATACGCAGTATTTT.

The rearrangement links TRBV5-6 to TRBJ2-1; maybe TRBD2 (6 bases). CDR1 SGHDT and CDR2 YYEEEE come from the germline V gene. V was pared by 5 bases and J by 0 bases, with 12 bases between. The CDR3 is 15 amino acids. The CDR3 is CASRLSGCSYNEQFF. The CDR3 bases are TGTGCCAGCAGACTTAGCGGATGCTCCTACAATGAGCAGTTCTTC.

The chain links TRBV3-1 (or the pseudogene TRBV3-2) to TRBJ1-1; weak D call: TRBD1 (6 bases). Between the trimmed V and J ends, which lost 6 bases and 0 bases, there was a span of 11 bases. Germline assignment: CDR1 LGHDT and CDR2 YNNKEL (reference sequence). The CDR3 has 14 amino acids. The CDR3 DNA sequence: TGTGCCAGCAGACAGGGACTGATGAACACTGAAGCTTTCTTT. This translates into CASRQGLMNTEAFF.

The chain recombines TRBV2 with TRBJ1-6; D is undetermined. Trimming removed 2 bases at V and 4 bases at J, with 9 bases between. CDR1 is SNHLY and CDR2 is FYNNEI in the germline V gene. The CDR3 loop spans 15 amino acids. The CDR3 sequence is CASSERRTYNSPLHF. CDR3 bases: TGTGCCAGCAGTGAACGGCGGACGTATAATTCACCCCTCCACTTT.

The chain couples TRBV29-1 to TRBJ2-4; D is unresolved. Germline V gene sequence: CDR1 SQVTM, CDR2 ANQGSEA. This CDR3 is built from 10 residues. V was clipped by 5 bases and J by 5 bases, with 4 bases between them. The CDR3 sequence: CSVLENIQYF. The CDR3 DNA sequence: TGCAGCGTTCTGGAAAACATTCAGTACTTC. Complete variable domain (other parts from reference TRBV29-1 and TRBJ2-4): SAVISQKPSRDICQRGTSLTIQCQVDSQVTMMFWYRQQPGQSLTLIATANQGSEATYESGFVIDKFPISRPNLTFSTLTVSNMSPEDSSIYLCSVLENIQYFGAGTRLSVL.

The chain joins TRBV24-1 to TRBJ2-4, with D unclear. The CDR3 contains 12 residues. V dropped 3 bases and J dropped 7 bases, with 6 bases sitting between them. Germline V CDR1 and CDR2: KGHDR, SFDVKD. The CDR3 is CATSDDQNIQYF. The CDR3 bases are TGTGCCACCAGTGATGACCAGAACATTCAGTACTTC.

The chain carries TRBV6-5 and TRBJ2-2, with 7 nucleotides matching TRBD1. CDR3 length: 11 amino acids. Germline V gives CDR1 MNHEY, CDR2 SVGAGI. V lost 5 bases and J lost 15; bases outside the gene matches: 6. The CDR3 reads CASSPGQFVFF. The CDR3 coding sequence is TGTGCCAGCAGTCCGGGACAGTTTGTGTTTTTT.

The J gene is TRBJ1-6, the V gene TRBV9; 8 bases align to TRBD1. CDR1 is SGDLS, CDR2 YYNGEE, per germline. Trimming cost V 4 bases and J 4 bases; bases outside gene matches: 10. The CDR3 covers 17 residues. The CDR3 region is CASSLGQGRQYNSPLHF. The CDR3 DNA reads as TGTGCCAGCAGCCTTGGACAGGGCCGACAATATAATTCACCCCTCCACTTT.

The rearrangement uses TRBV19 and TRBJ1-2; D unclear. The germline gives CDR1 LNHDA, CDR2 SQIVND (reference sequence). Trimming cost V 5 bases and J 7 bases, with 17 bases left between them. The CDR3 consists of 14 residues. The CDR3 DNA follows: TGTGCCAGTAGTCCCGGGATTACGGTGTCTGGCTACACCTTC. Residues: CASSPGITVSGYTF.